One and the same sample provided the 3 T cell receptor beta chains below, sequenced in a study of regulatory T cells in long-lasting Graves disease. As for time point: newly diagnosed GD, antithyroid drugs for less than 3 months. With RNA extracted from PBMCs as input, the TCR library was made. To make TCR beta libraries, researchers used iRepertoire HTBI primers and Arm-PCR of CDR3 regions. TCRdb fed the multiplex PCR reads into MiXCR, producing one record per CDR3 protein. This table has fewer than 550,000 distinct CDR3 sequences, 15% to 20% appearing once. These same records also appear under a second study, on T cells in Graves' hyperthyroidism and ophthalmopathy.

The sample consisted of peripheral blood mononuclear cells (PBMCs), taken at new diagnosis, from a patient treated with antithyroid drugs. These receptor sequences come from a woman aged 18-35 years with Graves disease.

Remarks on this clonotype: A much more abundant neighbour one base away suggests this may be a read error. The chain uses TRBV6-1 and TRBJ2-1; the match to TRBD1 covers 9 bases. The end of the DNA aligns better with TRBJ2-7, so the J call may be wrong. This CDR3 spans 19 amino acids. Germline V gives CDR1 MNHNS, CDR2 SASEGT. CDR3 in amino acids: CASSDPSMTGQGTYNEQYF. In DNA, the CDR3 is TGTGCCAGCAGTGATCCATCCATGACCGGACAGGGGACCTACAATGAGCAGTACTTC.

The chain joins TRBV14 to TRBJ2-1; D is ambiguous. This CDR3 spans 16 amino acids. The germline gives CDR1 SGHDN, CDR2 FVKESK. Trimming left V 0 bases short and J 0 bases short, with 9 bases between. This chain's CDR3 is CASSQDLGYSYNEQFF. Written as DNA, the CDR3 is TGTGCCAGCAGCCAAGATCTCGGGTACTCCTACAATGAGCAGTTCTTC.

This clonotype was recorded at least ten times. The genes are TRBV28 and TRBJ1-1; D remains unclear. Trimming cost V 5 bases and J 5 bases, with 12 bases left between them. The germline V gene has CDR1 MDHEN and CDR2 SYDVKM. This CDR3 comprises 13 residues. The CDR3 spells CASSPTTRTEAFF. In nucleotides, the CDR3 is TGTGCCAGCAGTCCTACCACGAGAACTGAAGCTTTCTTT.